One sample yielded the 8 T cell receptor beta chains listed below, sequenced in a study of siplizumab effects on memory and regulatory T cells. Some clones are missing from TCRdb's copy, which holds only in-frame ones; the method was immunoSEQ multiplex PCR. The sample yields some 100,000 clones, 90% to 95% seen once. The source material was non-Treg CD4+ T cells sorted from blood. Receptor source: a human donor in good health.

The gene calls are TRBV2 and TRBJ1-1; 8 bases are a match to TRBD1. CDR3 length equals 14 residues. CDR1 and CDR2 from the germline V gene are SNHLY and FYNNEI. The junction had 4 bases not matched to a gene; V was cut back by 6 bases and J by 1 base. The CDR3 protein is CASSAQGANTEAFF. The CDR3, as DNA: TGTGCCAGCAGCGCTCAGGGGGCGAACACTGAAGCTTTCTTT.

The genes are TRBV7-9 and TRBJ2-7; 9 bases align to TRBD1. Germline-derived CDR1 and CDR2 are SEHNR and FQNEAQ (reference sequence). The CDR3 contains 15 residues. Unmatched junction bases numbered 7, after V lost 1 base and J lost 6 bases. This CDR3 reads CASSLDGQGYGEQYF. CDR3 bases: TGTGCCAGCAGCTTAGATGGACAGGGGTACGGCGAGCAGTACTTC. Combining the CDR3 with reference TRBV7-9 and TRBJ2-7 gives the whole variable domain DTGVSQNPRHKITKRGQNVTFRCDPISEHNRLYWYRQTLGQGPEFLTYFQNEAQLEKSRLLSDRFSAERPKGSFSTLEIQRTEQGDSAMYLCASSLDGQGYGEQYFGPGTRLTVT.

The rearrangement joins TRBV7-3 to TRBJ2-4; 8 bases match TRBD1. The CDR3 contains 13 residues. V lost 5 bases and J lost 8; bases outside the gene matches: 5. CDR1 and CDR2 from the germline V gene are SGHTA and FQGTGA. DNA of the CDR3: TGTGCCAGCAGCCTCGACAGGGGTGACATTCAGTACTTC. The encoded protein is CASSLDRGDIQYF.

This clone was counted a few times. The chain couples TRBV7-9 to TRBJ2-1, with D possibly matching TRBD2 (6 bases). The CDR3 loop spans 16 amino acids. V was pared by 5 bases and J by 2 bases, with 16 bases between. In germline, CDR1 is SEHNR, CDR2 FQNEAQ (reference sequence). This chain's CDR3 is CASSGTTGDTYNEQFF. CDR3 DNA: TGTGCCAGCAGCGGAACCACGGGAGACACCTACAATGAGCAGTTCTTC.

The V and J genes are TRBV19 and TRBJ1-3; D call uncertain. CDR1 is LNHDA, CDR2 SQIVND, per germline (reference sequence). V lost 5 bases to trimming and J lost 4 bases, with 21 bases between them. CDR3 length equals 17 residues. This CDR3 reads CASSPAWSLSPGNTIYF. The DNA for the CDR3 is TGTGCCAGTAGTCCGGCTTGGAGCCTCTCCCCCGGAAACACCATATATTTT.

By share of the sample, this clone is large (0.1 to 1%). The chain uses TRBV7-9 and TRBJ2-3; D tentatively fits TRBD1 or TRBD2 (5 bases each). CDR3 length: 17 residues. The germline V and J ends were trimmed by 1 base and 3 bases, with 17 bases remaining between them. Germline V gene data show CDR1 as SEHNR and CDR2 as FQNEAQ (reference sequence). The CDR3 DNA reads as TGTGCCAGCAGCTTAGGCTCGGCAGGGAGTAGAACAGATACGCAGTATTTT. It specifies CASSLGSAGSRTDTQYF.

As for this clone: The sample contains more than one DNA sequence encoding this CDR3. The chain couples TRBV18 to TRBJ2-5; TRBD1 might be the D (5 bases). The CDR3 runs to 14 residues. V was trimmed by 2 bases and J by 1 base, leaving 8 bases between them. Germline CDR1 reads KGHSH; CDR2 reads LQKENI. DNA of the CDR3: TGTGCCAGCTCACCAGACAGAATCCAAGAGACCCAGTACTTC. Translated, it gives CASSPDRIQETQYF.

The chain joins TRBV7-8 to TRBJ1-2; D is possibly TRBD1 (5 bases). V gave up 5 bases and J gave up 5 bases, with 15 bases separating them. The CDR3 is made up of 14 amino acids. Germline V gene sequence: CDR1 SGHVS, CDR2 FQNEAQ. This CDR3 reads CASSPIGGGYGYTF. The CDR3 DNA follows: TGTGCCAGCAGCCCCATCGGGGGGGGGTATGGCTACACCTTC.